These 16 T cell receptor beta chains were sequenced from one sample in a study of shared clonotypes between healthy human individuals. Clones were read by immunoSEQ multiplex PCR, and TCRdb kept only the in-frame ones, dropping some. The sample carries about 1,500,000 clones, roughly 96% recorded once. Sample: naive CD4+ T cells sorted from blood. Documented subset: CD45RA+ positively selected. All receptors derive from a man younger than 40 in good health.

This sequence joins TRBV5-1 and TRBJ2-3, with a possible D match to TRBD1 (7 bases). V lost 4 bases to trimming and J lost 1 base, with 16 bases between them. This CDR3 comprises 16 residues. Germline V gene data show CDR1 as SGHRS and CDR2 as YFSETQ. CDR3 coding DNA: TGCGCCAGCAGCCGGGGGAATACAGGGGGCACAGATACGCAGTATTTT. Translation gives CASSRGNTGGTDTQYF.

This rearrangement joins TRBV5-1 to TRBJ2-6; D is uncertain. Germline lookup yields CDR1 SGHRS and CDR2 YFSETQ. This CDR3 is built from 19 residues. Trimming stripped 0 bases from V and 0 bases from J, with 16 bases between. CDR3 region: CASSLVASQSHSGANVLTF. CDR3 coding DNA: TGCGCCAGCAGCTTGGTGGCATCCCAAAGCCACTCTGGGGCCAACGTCCTGACTTTC.

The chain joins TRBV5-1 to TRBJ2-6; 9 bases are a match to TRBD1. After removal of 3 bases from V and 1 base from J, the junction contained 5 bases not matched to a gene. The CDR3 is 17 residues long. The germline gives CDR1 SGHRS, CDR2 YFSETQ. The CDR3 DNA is TGCGCCAGCAGCTCCGGACAGGGGAATTCTGGGGCCAACGTCCTGACTTTC. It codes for CASSSGQGNSGANVLTF.

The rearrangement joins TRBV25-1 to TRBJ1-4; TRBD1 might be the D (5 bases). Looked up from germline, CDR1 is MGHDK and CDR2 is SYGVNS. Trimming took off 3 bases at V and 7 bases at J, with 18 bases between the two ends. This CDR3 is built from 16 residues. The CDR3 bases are TGTGCCAGCAGTGATCATCCTGGAGGGGTTGGTGAAAAACTGTTTTTT. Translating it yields CASSDHPGGVGEKLFF.

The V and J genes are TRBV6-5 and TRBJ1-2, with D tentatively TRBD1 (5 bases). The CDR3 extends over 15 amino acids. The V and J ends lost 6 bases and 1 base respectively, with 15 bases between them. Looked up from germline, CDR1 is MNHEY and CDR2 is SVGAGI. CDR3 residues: CASRRDGTYNYGYTF. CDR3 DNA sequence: TGTGCCAGCAGGCGGGACGGTACATATAACTATGGCTACACCTTC.

The CDR3 loop is CASSPTASYEQYF. For the CDR3, the DNA is TGTGCCAGCAGCCCGACAGCCTCCTACGAGCAGTACTTC. This chain joins TRBV9 and TRBJ2-7; tentative D call: TRBD1 (5 bases). Trimming removed 4 bases at V and 0 bases at J, with 8 bases between. The CDR3 has 13 amino acids. CDR1 and CDR2 from the germline V gene are SGDLS and YYNGEE.

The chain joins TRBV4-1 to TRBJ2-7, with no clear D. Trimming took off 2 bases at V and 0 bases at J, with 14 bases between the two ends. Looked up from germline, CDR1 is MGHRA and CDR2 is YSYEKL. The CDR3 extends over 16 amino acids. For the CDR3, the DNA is TGCGCCAGCAGCCAATCAGGCCGGACGTCCTCCTACGAGCAGTACTTC. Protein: CASSQSGRTSSYEQYF.

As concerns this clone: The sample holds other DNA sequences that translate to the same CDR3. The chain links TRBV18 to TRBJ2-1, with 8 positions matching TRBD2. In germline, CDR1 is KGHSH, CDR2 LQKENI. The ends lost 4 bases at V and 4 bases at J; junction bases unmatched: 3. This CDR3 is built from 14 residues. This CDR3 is CASSLAGRYNEQFF. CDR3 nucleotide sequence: TGTGCCAGCTCACTAGCGGGAAGGTACAATGAGCAGTTCTTC. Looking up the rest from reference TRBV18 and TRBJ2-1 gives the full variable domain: NAGVMQNPRHLVRRRGQEARLRCSPMKGHSHVYWYRQLPEEGLKFMVYLQKENIIDESGMPKERFSAEFPKEGPSILRIQQVVRGDSAAYFCASSLAGRYNEQFFGPGTRLTVL.

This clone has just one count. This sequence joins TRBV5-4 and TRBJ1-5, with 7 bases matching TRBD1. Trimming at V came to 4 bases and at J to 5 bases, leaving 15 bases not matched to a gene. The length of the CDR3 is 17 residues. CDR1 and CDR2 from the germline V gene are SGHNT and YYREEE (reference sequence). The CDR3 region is CASSVHHRQTGDQPQHF. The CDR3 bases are TGTGCCAGCAGCGTACACCATCGGCAAACAGGGGATCAGCCCCAGCATTTT.

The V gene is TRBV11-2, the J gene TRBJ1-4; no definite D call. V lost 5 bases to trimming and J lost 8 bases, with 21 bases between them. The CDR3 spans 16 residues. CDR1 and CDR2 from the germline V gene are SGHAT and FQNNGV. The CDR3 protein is CASSTNAGSEGEKLFF. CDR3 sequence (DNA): TGTGCCAGCAGCACCAATGCCGGGAGCGAGGGAGAAAAACTGTTTTTT.

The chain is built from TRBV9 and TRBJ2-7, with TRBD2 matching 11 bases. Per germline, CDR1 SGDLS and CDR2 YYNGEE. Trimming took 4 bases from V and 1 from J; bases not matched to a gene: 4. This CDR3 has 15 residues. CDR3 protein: CASSPTSGSSYEQYF. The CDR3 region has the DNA TGTGCCAGCAGCCCCACTAGCGGGAGTTCCTACGAGCAGTACTTC.

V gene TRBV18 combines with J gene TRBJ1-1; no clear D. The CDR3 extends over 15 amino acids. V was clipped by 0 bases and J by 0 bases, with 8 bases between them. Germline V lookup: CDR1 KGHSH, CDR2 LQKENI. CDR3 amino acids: CASSPPAVLNTEAFF. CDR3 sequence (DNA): TGTGCCAGCTCACCACCGGCGGTACTGAACACTGAAGCTTTCTTT.

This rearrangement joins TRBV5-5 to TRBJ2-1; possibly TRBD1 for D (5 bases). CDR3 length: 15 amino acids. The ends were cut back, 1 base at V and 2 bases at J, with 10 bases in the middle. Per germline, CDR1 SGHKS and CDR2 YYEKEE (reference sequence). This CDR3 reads CASSLTGLTYNEQFF. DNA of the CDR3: TGTGCCAGCAGCTTGACAGGTCTAACCTACAATGAGCAGTTCTTC.

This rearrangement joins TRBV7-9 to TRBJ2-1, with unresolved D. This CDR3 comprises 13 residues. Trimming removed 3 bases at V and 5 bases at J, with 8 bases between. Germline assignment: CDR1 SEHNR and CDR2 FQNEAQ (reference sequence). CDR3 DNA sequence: TGTGCCAGCAGCTTTGAAAGGGACAATGAGCAGTTCTTC. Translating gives CASSFERDNEQFF.

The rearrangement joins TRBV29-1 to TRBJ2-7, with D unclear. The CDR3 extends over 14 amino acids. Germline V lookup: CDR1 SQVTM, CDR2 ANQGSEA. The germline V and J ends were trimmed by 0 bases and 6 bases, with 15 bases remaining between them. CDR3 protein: CSVEDPGPFREQYF. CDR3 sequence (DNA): TGCAGCGTTGAAGATCCGGGTCCTTTTCGCGAGCAGTACTTC.

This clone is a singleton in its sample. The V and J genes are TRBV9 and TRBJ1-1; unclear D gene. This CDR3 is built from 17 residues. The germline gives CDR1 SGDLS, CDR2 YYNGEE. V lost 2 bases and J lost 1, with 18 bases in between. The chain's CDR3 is CASSVLPRLWGNTEAFF. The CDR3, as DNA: TGTGCCAGCAGCGTCCTACCGAGGCTCTGGGGGAACACTGAAGCTTTCTTT.